A single sample is the source of the 30 T cell receptor beta chains below, sequenced in a study of blood T cell dynamics during melanoma immunotherapy. Described time point: pre-treatment baseline. Clones were sequenced by immunoSEQ multiplex PCR, and TCRdb holds only the in-frame ones, with some missing. The sample shows fewer than 15,000 clones, around 90% of them seen only once. Here the sequenced sample was effector memory CD8+ T cells from blood, taken from a patient treated with checkpoint blockade. The origin of the receptors is a human donor with melanoma.

The V and J genes are TRBV19 and TRBJ2-7; D unresolved. V lost 1 base and J 2 bases, leaving 9 bases between the germline ends. Germline loops: CDR1 LNHDA, CDR2 SQIVND (reference sequence). CDR3 length equals 14 residues. The CDR3 reads CASSIVGGPYEQYF. CDR3 coding DNA: TGTGCCAGTAGTATAGTGGGCGGACCCTACGAGCAGTACTTC.

The gene calls are TRBV30 and TRBJ2-2; no clear D gene. V was shortened by 2 bases and J by 4 bases, with 5 bases between the two germline ends. Germline CDR1 reads GTSNPN; CDR2 reads SVGIG (reference sequence). CDR3 length: 12 residues. In DNA, the CDR3 is TGTGCCTGGAGTACGAGCACCGGGGAGCTGTTTTTT. This encodes CAWSTSTGELFF.

The rearrangement joins TRBV7-8 to TRBJ1-3, with D uncertain. V was pared by 5 bases and J by 0 bases, with 20 bases between. Germline-derived CDR1 and CDR2 are SGHVS and FQNEAQ. This CDR3 has 18 residues. The CDR3 region has the DNA TGTGCCAGCAGCCCAGGAGCCCCCACCCGAAGCTCTGGAAACACCATATATTTT. Its translation: CASSPGAPTRSSGNTIYF.

The gene calls are TRBV27 and TRBJ1-4; a weak D match, TRBD1 (5 bases). CDR1 MNHEY and CDR2 SMNVEV come from the germline V gene (reference sequence). The CDR3 covers 15 residues. V lost 5 bases to trimming and J lost 3 bases, with 13 bases between them. The chain's CDR3 is CASSGTGGANEKLFF. CDR3 nucleotide sequence: TGTGCCAGCAGTGGGACGGGGGGTGCTAATGAAAAACTGTTTTTT.

This clone was seen once. The chain joins TRBV11-1 to TRBJ2-6; 9 bases match TRBD1. V lost 5 bases to trimming and J lost 0 bases; unmatched junction nucleotides: 5. This CDR3 is built from 17 residues. The germline V gene has CDR1 SGHAT and CDR2 FQDESV (reference sequence). The CDR3 sequence is CASSRTGAYSGANVLTF. The CDR3 DNA follows: TGTGCCAGCAGCAGGACAGGGGCTTACTCTGGGGCCAACGTCCTGACTTTC.

V gene TRBV7-2 combines with J gene TRBJ1-1; D call uncertain. V lost 5 bases and J lost 5, with 9 bases in between. The germline gives CDR1 SGHTA, CDR2 FQGNSA. This CDR3 is 12 amino acids long. This CDR3 is CASSVGFTEAFF. CDR3 in DNA: TGTGCCAGCAGCGTGGGTTTTACTGAAGCTTTCTTT. The full variable domain, its missing parts supplied by reference TRBV7-2 and TRBJ1-1, is GAGVSQSPSNKVTEKGKDVELRCDPISGHTALYWYRQSLGQGLEFLIYFQGNSAPDKSGLPSDRFSAERTGGSVSTLTIQRTQQEDSAVYLCASSVGFTEAFFGQGTRLTVV.

The chain is built from TRBV7-8 and TRBJ1-1; 9 bases are a match to TRBD1. Germline trimming cut 3 bases from V and 4 bases from J; bases unmatched to any gene: 3. The CDR3 covers 14 residues. Germline-derived CDR1 and CDR2 are SGHVS and FQNEAQ. The CDR3 spells CASSFTGGSTEAFF. The CDR3 bases are TGTGCCAGCAGCTTCACAGGGGGCTCCACTGAAGCTTTCTTT.

V gene TRBV29-1 combines with J gene TRBJ1-1; D is ambiguous. Germline CDR1 reads SQVTM; CDR2 reads ANQGSEA. This CDR3 region has 8 residues. V shed 3 bases and J shed 7 bases, with 0 bases lying between them. The CDR3 nucleotides are TGCAGCGTTGATGAAGCTTTCTTT. Translated: CSVDEAFF. Combining the CDR3 with reference TRBV29-1 and TRBJ1-1 gives the whole variable domain SAVISQKPSRDICQRGTSLTIQCQVDSQVTMMFWYRQQPGQSLTLIATANQGSEATYESGFVIDKFPISRPNLTFSTLTVSNMSPEDSSIYLCSVDEAFFGQGTRLTVV.

The chain links TRBV5-5 to TRBJ2-3; D not resolved. The V gene's germline CDR1 is SGHKS and CDR2 YYEKEE (reference sequence). V dropped 1 base and J dropped 4 bases, with 10 bases sitting between them. The CDR3 extends over 14 amino acids. The CDR3 sequence is CASSLSVRADTQYF. The DNA for the CDR3 is TGTGCCAGCAGCTTGAGCGTTAGGGCAGATACGCAGTATTTT.

V and J are TRBV10-2 and TRBJ1-1, with D tentatively TRBD1 (6 bases). Germline loops: CDR1 WSHSY, CDR2 SAAADI. CDR3 length: 13 residues. The germline V and J ends were trimmed by 6 bases and 10 bases, with 18 bases remaining between them. In DNA, the CDR3 is TGCGCCAGCAGGACCGGTGAGGGACATAGAGCTTTCTTT. Translating it yields CASRTGEGHRAFF.

This chain joins TRBV4-3 and TRBJ1-3; D is unclear. There are 18 residues in the CDR3. The germline V gene has CDR1 LGHNA and CDR2 YSLEER. V was cut by 0 bases and J by 4 bases, with 19 bases left in between. CDR3 DNA: TGCGCCAGCAGCCAAGATCATGTGTTTGACCTCGCGGGAAACACCATATATTTT. It codes for CASSQDHVFDLAGNTIYF.

The chain recombines TRBV5-1 with TRBJ2-3; the match to TRBD2 covers 7 bases. From germline, CDR1 is SGHRS and CDR2 YFSETQ. V dropped 4 bases and J dropped 6; count of bases not matched to a gene: 8. The CDR3 loop spans 14 amino acids. In DNA form, the CDR3 reads TGCGCCAGCAGCCCCAGGCGGGAGCTGGATACGCAGTATTTT. It translates to CASSPRRELDTQYF.

The V gene is TRBV27, the J gene TRBJ2-2; D is ambiguous. The CDR3 is 13 amino acids. In germline, CDR1 is MNHEY, CDR2 SMNVEV (reference sequence). The V and J ends lost 5 bases and 2 bases respectively, with 6 bases between them. CDR3 bases: TGTGCCAGCAGTCCGTATAACACCGGGGAGCTGTTTTTT. This codes for CASSPYNTGELFF.

This sequence joins TRBV7-6 and TRBJ2-2; 10 bases are shared with TRBD2. Germline lookup yields CDR1 SGHVS and CDR2 FNYEAQ. Trimming removed 1 base from V and 7 bases from J; junction bases left unmatched: 9. The CDR3 totals 17 residues. The CDR3 spells CASSLVKREGHGGELFF. In DNA form, the CDR3 reads TGTGCCAGCAGCTTAGTGAAGCGGGAGGGCCACGGCGGGGAGCTGTTTTTT.

This chain connects TRBV25-1 to TRBJ2-7; D not certain. V gave up 0 bases and J gave up 3 bases, with 3 bases separating them. Germline lookup yields CDR1 MGHDK and CDR2 SYGVNS. CDR3 length: 12 residues. The CDR3 region is CASSEYSYEQYF. The CDR3 region has the DNA TGTGCCAGCAGTGAATATAGCTACGAGCAGTACTTC.

The chain is built from TRBV6-5 and TRBJ2-5; D may be TRBD1 (6 bases). V was clipped by 6 bases and J by 1 base, with 12 bases between them. The length of the CDR3 is 14 residues. From germline, CDR1 is MNHEY and CDR2 SVGAGI. CDR3 nucleotide sequence: TGTGCCAGCAGCCGTACAGGGTTCCAAGAGACCCAGTACTTC. Translated: CASSRTGFQETQYF.

The chain uses TRBV11-2 and TRBJ1-4, with 10 nucleotides matching TRBD1. The germline CDR1 and CDR2 sequences are SGHAT and FQNNGV. V was clipped by 4 bases and J by 8 bases; unmatched bases: 7. The CDR3 runs to 15 residues. The CDR3 loop is CASSSPGQGSEKLFF. The CDR3 coding sequence is TGTGCCAGCAGCTCCCCGGGACAGGGGTCGGAAAAACTGTTTTTT. Combining the CDR3 with reference TRBV11-2 and TRBJ1-4 gives the whole variable domain EAGVAQSPRYKIIEKRQSVAFWCNPISGHATLYWYQQILGQGPKLLIQFQNNGVVDDSQLPKDRFSAERLKGVDSTLKIQPAKLEDSAVYLCASSSPGQGSEKLFFGSGTQLSVL.

The chain couples TRBV6-1 to TRBJ2-7; TRBD2 agrees at 8 bases. The CDR3 runs 17 residues. The V gene's germline CDR1 is MNHNS and CDR2 SASEGT. V was clipped by 1 base and J by 4 bases; unmatched bases: 12. In nucleotides, the CDR3 is TGTGCCAGCAGTGAAGAAGCGGGGGCTAGCGGATCGTACGAGCAGTACTTC. This encodes CASSEEAGASGSYEQYF.

The chain is built from TRBV13 and TRBJ2-5, with 8 bases fitting TRBD2. The CDR3 has 17 residues. From germline, CDR1 is PRHDT and CDR2 FYEKMQ (reference sequence). V lost 1 base and J lost 4; bases outside the gene matches: 11. The CDR3 loop is CASSLASGLVSGETQYF. The CDR3 DNA is TGTGCCAGCAGCTTAGCCTCGGGACTAGTGTCGGGAGAGACCCAGTACTTC.

The chain is built from TRBV7-9 and TRBJ2-1; 8 nucleotides agree with TRBD1. J lost 7 bases, V lost 3 bases, and 5 bases had no gene match. Germline V CDR1 and CDR2: SEHNR, FQNEAQ (reference sequence). The CDR3 consists of 14 residues. The CDR3: CASSFQDRDNEQFF. CDR3 nucleotide sequence: TGTGCCAGCAGCTTCCAGGACAGGGATAATGAGCAGTTCTTC.

This sequence joins TRBV2 and TRBJ2-4, with TRBD2 matching over 10 bases. After removal of 8 bases from V and 2 bases from J, the junction contained 6 bases not matched to a gene. The germline CDR1 and CDR2 sequences are SNHLY and FYNNEI. This CDR3 comprises 15 residues. The CDR3 nucleotides are TGTGCCAGCGACAGCGGGGGGGGGACCAAAAACATTCAGTACTTC. Its protein product is CASDSGGGTKNIQYF.

The J gene is TRBJ2-5, the V gene TRBV7-9; no clear D. The germline V gene has CDR1 SEHNR and CDR2 FQNEAQ (reference sequence). CDR3 length: 13 amino acids. The V end was cut by 5 bases, the J end by 1 base, with 8 bases between. CDR3 sequence: CASSIGRQETQYF. The CDR3 DNA reads as TGTGCCAGCAGCATTGGACGCCAAGAGACCCAGTACTTC. The entire variable domain, with the rest obtained from reference TRBV7-9 and TRBJ2-5, is as follows: DTGVSQNPRHKITKRGQNVTFRCDPISEHNRLYWYRQTLGQGPEFLTYFQNEAQLEKSRLLSDRFSAERPKGSFSTLEIQRTEQGDSAMYLCASSIGRQETQYFGPGTRLLVL.

The V call is TRBV30, the J call TRBJ2-7; D is perhaps TRBD2 (5 bases). The CDR3 loop spans 13 amino acids. V was pared by 7 bases and J by 0 bases, with 13 bases between. Germline V gene lookup returns CDR1 GTSNPN and CDR2 SVGIG (reference sequence). The CDR3 loop reads CASRRGSSYEQYF. CDR3 nucleotide sequence: TGTGCCTCCCGAAGAGGGAGCTCCTACGAGCAGTACTTC.

The chain carries TRBV5-1 and TRBJ2-7, with 8 bases lining up with TRBD1. V shed 0 bases, J shed 4 bases, and the junction held 9 bases outside the gene matches. Germline V gene sequence: CDR1 SGHRS, CDR2 YFSETQ. This CDR3 comprises 16 residues. This chain's CDR3 is CASSLVGTGWEYEQYF. The CDR3 DNA is TGCGCCAGCAGCTTGGTGGGGACAGGTTGGGAATACGAGCAGTACTTC. The full variable domain, its missing parts supplied by reference TRBV5-1 and TRBJ2-7, is KAGVTQTPRYLIKTRGQQVTLSCSPISGHRSVSWYQQTPGQGLQFLFEYFSETQRNKGNFPGRFSGRQFSNSRSEMNVSTLELGDSALYLCASSLVGTGWEYEQYFGPGTRLTVT.

CDR3 sequence (DNA): TGTGCCACCAGCCACAGGGGGAACAATTCACCCCTCCACTTT. Its protein is CATSHRGNNSPLHF. This chain links TRBV15 with TRBJ1-6; 8 bases are a match to TRBD1. The V segment lost 5 bases and the J segment 7 bases; nucleotides outside the gene matches: 4. The CDR3 is made up of 14 amino acids. The V gene's germline CDR1 is LNHNV and CDR2 YYDKDF (reference sequence).

The chain uses TRBV5-1 and TRBJ2-7, with 8 bases identical to TRBD2. The CDR3 spans 13 residues. CDR1 is SGHRS and CDR2 is YFSETQ in the germline V gene. The trim removed 1 base at V and 3 bases at J, leaving 0 bases unmatched. CDR3 DNA: TGCGCCAGCAGCTTGACTAGCGGCTACGAGCAGTACTTC. Translated: CASSLTSGYEQYF.

The chain combines TRBV19 with TRBJ2-5, with D uncertain. V was clipped by 3 bases and J by 1 base, with 6 bases between them. CDR3 length: 13 residues. Germline V gene sequence: CDR1 LNHDA, CDR2 SQIVND (reference sequence). CDR3 residues: CASSIGLQETQYF. The CDR3 region has the DNA TGTGCCAGTAGTATTGGGCTCCAAGAGACCCAGTACTTC.

The chain recombines TRBV19 with TRBJ2-1, with no clear D. The CDR3 runs 13 residues. CDR1 is LNHDA and CDR2 is SQIVND in the germline V gene (reference sequence). The germline V and J ends were trimmed by 5 bases and 2 bases, with 7 bases remaining between them. CDR3 residues: CASSSTAYNEQFF. The CDR3 nucleotides read TGTGCCAGTAGTTCCACAGCCTACAATGAGCAGTTCTTC.

The chain joins TRBV5-1 to TRBJ2-7, with 7 bases matching TRBD2. This CDR3 comprises 14 residues. Germline V lookup: CDR1 SGHRS, CDR2 YFSETQ. The V and J ends lost 0 bases and 4 bases, in that order; junction bases with no gene match: 4. The CDR3 reads CASSLGRESYEQYF. The CDR3 bases are TGCGCCAGCAGCTTGGGGCGGGAGTCTTACGAGCAGTACTTC.

The chain has TRBV28 and TRBJ2-4, with D perhaps matching TRBD2 (5 bases). The CDR3 is 16 residues long. Germline CDR1 MDHEN, CDR2 SYDVKM. V was cut by 3 bases and J by 0 bases, with 12 bases left in between. CDR3 sequence: CASSLGELLAKNIQYF. CDR3 sequence (DNA): TGTGCCAGCAGTTTGGGAGAATTATTAGCCAAAAACATTCAGTACTTC.